The 12 T cell receptor beta chains below come from one sample, sequenced in a study of control samples from healthy donors and cancer patients. Sequenced by immunoSEQ multiplex PCR; TCRdb stores in-frame clones only, minus some. The table has some 20,000 clones, about 86% seen once. The source material was PBMCs. These TCRs come from a woman aged 70-85 years with colorectal cancer.

CDR3 sequence reads: CASSVGSVSTDTQYF. The CDR3 bases are TGTGCCAGCAGCGTAGGGAGTGTGTCCACAGATACGCAGTATTTT. The chain is built from TRBV9 and TRBJ2-3; D remains unclear. The V gene's germline CDR1 is SGDLS and CDR2 YYNGEE. The CDR3 is 15 residues long. V dropped 0 bases and J dropped 2 bases, with 10 bases sitting between them.

This chain joins TRBV5-5 and TRBJ2-1; 9 bases map to TRBD2. From germline, CDR1 is SGHKS and CDR2 YYEKEE (reference sequence). Trimming at V came to 4 bases and at J to 1 base, leaving 12 bases not matched to a gene. The CDR3 has 18 amino acids. The CDR3 sequence is CASSRTFSGGLSYNEQFF. The CDR3 DNA reads TGTGCCAGCAGCCGGACGTTTAGCGGGGGTCTTTCCTACAATGAGCAGTTCTTC. The full variable domain, with the rest looked up from reference TRBV5-5 and TRBJ2-1, is DAGVTQSPTHLIKTRGQQVTLRCSPISGHKSVSWYQQVLGQGPQFIFQYYEKEERGRGNFPDRFSARQFPNYSSELNVNALLLGDSALYLCASSRTFSGGLSYNEQFFGPGTRLTVL.

The chain is built from TRBV7-2 and TRBJ1-4; D ambiguous. Looked up from germline, CDR1 is SGHTA and CDR2 is FQGNSA. The V and J ends lost 1 base and 8 bases respectively, with 11 bases between them. CDR3 length: 14 amino acids. The CDR3 DNA follows: TGTGCCAGCAGCTTAGTGGCGGGGAGGGAAAAACTGTTTTTT. This sequence encodes CASSLVAGREKLFF. Full variable domain (outside the CDR3, taken from reference TRBV7-2 and TRBJ1-4): GAGVSQSPSNKVTEKGKDVELRCDPISGHTALYWYRQSLGQGLEFLIYFQGNSAPDKSGLPSDRFSAERTGGSVSTLTIQRTQQEDSAVYLCASSLVAGREKLFFGSGTQLSVL.

The CDR3 region is CAWSGRIAEKLFF. The CDR3 nucleotides are TGTGCCTGGAGTGGTCGAATCGCCGAAAAACTGTTTTTT. The chain recombines TRBV30 with TRBJ1-4; D unresolved. V was shortened by 1 base and J by 8 bases, with 11 bases between the two germline ends. The V gene's germline CDR1 is GTSNPN and CDR2 SVGIG (reference sequence). CDR3 length: 13 amino acids.

This chain links TRBV18 with TRBJ1-2, with no clear D. The CDR3 totals 13 residues. V lost 3 bases to trimming and J lost 4 bases, with 9 bases between them. The germline CDR1 and CDR2 sequences are KGHSH and LQKENI. The CDR3: CASSPDRTYGYTF. In DNA, the CDR3 is TGTGCCAGCTCACCGGACCGTACCTATGGCTACACCTTC. The entire variable domain, with the rest obtained from reference TRBV18 and TRBJ1-2, is as follows: NAGVMQNPRHLVRRRGQEARLRCSPMKGHSHVYWYRQLPEEGLKFMVYLQKENIIDESGMPKERFSAEFPKEGPSILRIQQVVRGDSAAYFCASSPDRTYGYTFGSGTRLTVV.

The chain employs TRBV19 and TRBJ2-6, with D uncertain. The V and J ends lost 0 bases and 2 bases respectively, with 2 bases between them. This CDR3 has 14 residues. Germline CDR1 reads LNHDA; CDR2 reads SQIVND (reference sequence). CDR3 nucleotides: TGTGCCAGTAGTATAGAGGCTGGGGCCAACGTCCTGACTTTC. It specifies CASSIEAGANVLTF.

CDR3 in DNA: TGTGCCAGCTCACCACCAAACTTCAGGGGGCAGGTCGGTTACGCTGAAGCTTTCTTT. It translates to CASSPPNFRGQVGYAEAFF. The chain joins TRBV18 to TRBJ1-1; 8 bases align to TRBD1. The CDR3 is 19 amino acids. V lost 0 bases to trimming and J lost 6 bases; unmatched junction nucleotides: 18. Germline V gene data show CDR1 as KGHSH and CDR2 as LQKENI.

Here the CDR3 reads CASSFRLAGAFNEQFF. The CDR3 nucleotides read TGTGCCAGCAGTTTTAGACTAGCGGGGGCATTCAATGAGCAGTTCTTC. The chain has TRBV27 and TRBJ2-1; 12 nucleotides align to TRBD2. V gave up 3 bases and J gave up 6 bases; unmatched junction bases: 6. The germline gives CDR1 MNHEY, CDR2 SMNVEV (reference sequence). The CDR3 length is 16 residues.

This clone was seen a handful of times. The V call is TRBV5-6, the J call TRBJ1-6; 7 nucleotides line up with TRBD1. Germline CDR1 is SGHDT and CDR2 is YYEEEE. The V segment lost 0 bases and the J segment 3 bases; nucleotides outside the gene matches: 0. This CDR3 region has 15 residues. This chain's CDR3 is CASSLGTGYNSPLHF. The CDR3 coding sequence is TGTGCCAGCAGCTTGGGGACAGGCTATAATTCACCCCTCCACTTT.

The chain joins TRBV6-5 to TRBJ1-4; D remains ambiguous. The CDR3 is 14 amino acids. V was trimmed by 5 bases and J by 5 bases, leaving 12 bases between them. CDR1 and CDR2 from the germline V gene are MNHEY and SVGAGI. The CDR3 is CASSHGQINEKLFF. The CDR3 DNA reads as TGTGCCAGCAGTCACGGGCAGATAAATGAAAAACTGTTTTTT.

This clone was seen a few times. The chain is built from TRBV6-5 and TRBJ1-4, with 9 bases lining up with TRBD1. The CDR3 contains 15 residues. The germline V gene has CDR1 MNHEY and CDR2 SVGAGI. Trimming removed 5 bases from V and 4 bases from J; junction bases left unmatched: 5. The CDR3: CASSPDRGGNEKLFF. The CDR3 region has the DNA TGTGCCAGCAGTCCGGACAGGGGAGGTAATGAAAAACTGTTTTTT.

The rearrangement uses TRBV7-2 and TRBJ2-1; 8 positions match TRBD2. The J segment lost 7 bases and the V segment lost 1 base, leaving 3 bases of the junction unmatched. From germline, CDR1 is SGHTA and CDR2 FQGNSA. The CDR3 extends over 14 amino acids. CDR3: CASSLGTSRNEQFF. CDR3 DNA sequence: TGTGCCAGCAGCTTAGGGACTAGCAGGAATGAGCAGTTCTTC.